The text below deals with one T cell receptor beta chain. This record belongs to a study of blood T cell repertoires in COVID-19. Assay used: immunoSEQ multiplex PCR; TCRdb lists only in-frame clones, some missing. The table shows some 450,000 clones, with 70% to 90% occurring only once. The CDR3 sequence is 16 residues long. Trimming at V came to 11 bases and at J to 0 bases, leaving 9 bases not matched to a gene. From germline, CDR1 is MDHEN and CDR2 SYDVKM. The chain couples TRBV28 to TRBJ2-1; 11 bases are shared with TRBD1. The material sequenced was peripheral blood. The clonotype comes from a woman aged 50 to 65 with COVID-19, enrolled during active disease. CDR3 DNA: TGTGCCGCCCGGGACAGGGGGTACGGCTCCTACAATGAGCAGTTCTTC. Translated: CAARDRGYGSYNEQFF.